A selection of T cell receptor beta chains follows, all from one sample in a study of T cell responses to AZD1222 COVID-19 vaccine. The assay was immunoSEQ multiplex PCR, and TCRdb's table has in-frame clones only and misses some. Among 110,000 to 150,000 clones listed, about 94% were seen once. The material was peripheral blood, obtained on day 0 of AZD1222 vaccination. The receptors stem from an adult in good health. Each CDR3 is given with its conserved first and last residue. Fields, in order: V gene, J gene, clone size, D gene, CDR3 DNA, CDR3 protein. A D gene is named only where the DNA matches it firmly. Rows give clone size only sometimes, using once, few, many, or a class for an expanded clone.

v_call: TRBV28
j_call: TRBJ2-3
clone_size: -
d_call: TRBD2
cdr3_nt: TGTGCCAGCACCCTCGGTCTAGCGGGCGCTAGCACAGATACGCAGTATTTT
cdr3_aa: CASTLGLAGASTDTQYF

v_call: TRBV4-1
j_call: TRBJ1-1
clone_size: once
d_call: -
cdr3_nt: TGCGCCAGCAGCCAAGGACAGAGTATGAACACTGAAGCTTTCTTT
cdr3_aa: CASSQGQSMNTEAFF

v_call: TRBV7-6
j_call: TRBJ1-2
clone_size: -
d_call: TRBD1
cdr3_nt: TGTGCCAGCAGCCTATCGGCCCCACCCGACAGGGGGCTCGGTGGCTACACCTTC
cdr3_aa: CASSLSAPPDRGLGGYTF

v_call: TRBV6-5
j_call: TRBJ1-3
clone_size: once
d_call: -
cdr3_nt: TGTGCCAGCAAAGAGTCGGGGCACGGAAACACCATATATTTT
cdr3_aa: CASKESGHGNTIYF

v_call: TRBV20-1
j_call: TRBJ2-1
clone_size: -
d_call: -
cdr3_nt: TGCAGTGCAAGTGGGGAGAGAGGTATCGATGAGCAGTTCTTC
cdr3_aa: CSASGERGIDEQFF

v_call: TRBV30
j_call: TRBJ2-1
clone_size: -
d_call: -
cdr3_nt: TGTGCCTGGAGTGTACTCAGTGAGCAGTTCTTC
cdr3_aa: CAWSVLSEQFF

v_call: TRBV5-4
j_call: TRBJ2-7
clone_size: -
d_call: TRBD2
cdr3_nt: TGTGCCAGCAGTTTCGCGGGAGTTAACGAGCAGTACTTC
cdr3_aa: CASSFAGVNEQYF

v_call: TRBV6-5
j_call: TRBJ2-5
clone_size: -
d_call: TRBD2
cdr3_nt: TGTGCCAGCAATCGAGCGGGGGCCCAGTACTTC
cdr3_aa: CASNRAGAQYF

v_call: TRBV6-5
j_call: TRBJ1-5
clone_size: -
d_call: -
cdr3_nt: TGTGCCAGCAGTTACTCCAGGATTAGCAATCAGCCCCAGCATTTT
cdr3_aa: CASSYSRISNQPQHF

v_call: TRBV5-5
j_call: TRBJ2-7
clone_size: -
d_call: TRBD2
cdr3_nt: TGTGCCAGCACGCAAAGCGGGAGGGCCTCCTACGAGCAGTACTTC
cdr3_aa: CASTQSGRASYEQYF

v_call: TRBV7-3
j_call: TRBJ2-7
clone_size: once
d_call: TRBD2
cdr3_nt: TGTGCCAGCAGCCCTAGCGGGGTTTCCTACGAGCAGTACTTC
cdr3_aa: CASSPSGVSYEQYF

v_call: TRBV5-6
j_call: TRBJ1-6
clone_size: -
d_call: -
cdr3_nt: TGTGCCAGCAGCTTGGTCGGGCCGTCACCCCTCCACTTT
cdr3_aa: CASSLVGPSPLHF

v_call: TRBV5-1
j_call: TRBJ2-3
clone_size: -
d_call: TRBD2
cdr3_nt: TGCGCCAGCAGCCCTAGCCTAGCGGGAGGAAATCCAGATACGCAGTATTTT
cdr3_aa: CASSPSLAGGNPDTQYF

v_call: TRBV5-6
j_call: TRBJ1-4
clone_size: few
d_call: TRBD1
cdr3_nt: TGTGCCAGCAGCCGACCGGGACAGACGAATGAAAAACTGTTTTTT
cdr3_aa: CASSRPGQTNEKLFF

v_call: TRBV28
j_call: TRBJ2-7
clone_size: -
d_call: -
cdr3_nt: TGTGCCAGCCTCAGGTACTCCTACGAGCAGTACTTC
cdr3_aa: CASLRYSYEQYF